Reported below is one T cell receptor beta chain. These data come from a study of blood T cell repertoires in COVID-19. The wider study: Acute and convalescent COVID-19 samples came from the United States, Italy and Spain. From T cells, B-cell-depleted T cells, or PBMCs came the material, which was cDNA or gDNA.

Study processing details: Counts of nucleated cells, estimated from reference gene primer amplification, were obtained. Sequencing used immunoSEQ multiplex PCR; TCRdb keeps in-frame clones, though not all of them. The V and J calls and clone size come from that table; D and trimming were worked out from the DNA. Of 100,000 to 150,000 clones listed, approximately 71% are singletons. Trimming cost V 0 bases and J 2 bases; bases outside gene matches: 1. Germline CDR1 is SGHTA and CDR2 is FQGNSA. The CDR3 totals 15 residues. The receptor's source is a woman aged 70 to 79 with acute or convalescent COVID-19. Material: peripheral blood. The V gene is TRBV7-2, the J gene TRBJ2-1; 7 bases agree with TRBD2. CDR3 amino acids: CASSLAGGAYNEQFF. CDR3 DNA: TGTGCCAGCAGCTTAGCGGGGGGGGCCTACAATGAGCAGTTCTTC.